This TCR beta chain was recorded in a study of blood T cell repertoires in COVID-19. The wider study: Researchers got acute and convalescent COVID-19 samples from the United States, Italy and Spain. Nucleic acid was either cDNA or gDNA, and it came from T cells, B-cell-depleted T cells, or PBMCs.

Assay used: immunoSEQ multiplex PCR; TCRdb lists only in-frame clones, some missing. The data contain about 290,000 clones, around four fifths of them seen just once; the ten biggest clones take up around 4%. This clone was found a few times. Trimming stripped 5 bases from V and 4 bases from J, with 14 bases between. The CDR3 is made up of 14 amino acids. Germline V lookup: CDR1 SQVTM, CDR2 ANQGSEA. The rearrangement uses TRBV29-1 and TRBJ1-4; TRBD1 is a possible D gene (6 bases). This receptor was identified in a woman in her fifties or sixties with active or convalescent COVID-19. The sequenced sample consisted of peripheral blood. CDR3 protein: CSVIPDRVNEKLFF. The DNA of the CDR3 is TGCAGCGTTATCCCGGACAGAGTTAATGAAAAACTGTTTTTT.